A single sample gave rise to the 22 T cell receptor beta chains below, sequenced in a study of T-cell reconstitution after alpha-beta-depleted transplantation in children (dated by TCRdb to the mid-2010s). Library construction relied on PCR. Data came from an Illumina HiSeq 2500. TCR libraries were prepared with molecular barcoding, using unique molecular identifiers to normalize TCRbeta repertoire quantification. TCRdb reprocessed the public reads (quality trimming at Q25 with fastp, clone calling with MiXCR) and kept in-frame beta chains. Records with the same CDR3 protein are collapsed into one entry carrying the most frequent genes and DNA. Here the sample has hundreds of thousands of distinct CDR3 sequences; approximately 17% occur a single time. The ten largest clonotypes hold over 0.95% of the sample. Sequenced here: PBMCs from the stem cell graft donor, sampled from the stem cell graft. Every receptor here comes from a human donor who donated a stem cell graft to a child with acute myeloid leukemia.

With regard to this clonotype: Sequence at one end of the junction differs from germline and may be a read error. The J gene is TRBJ2-2, the V gene TRBV24-1; D possibly corresponds to TRBD1 (5 bases). Germline V lookup: CDR1 KGHDR, CDR2 SFDVKD. The CDR3 length is 13 residues. CDR3 protein: CAASARDGGELFF. The CDR3 nucleotides are TGTGCCGCCAGTGCCAGGGATGGCGGGGAGCTGTTTTTT.

This chain joins TRBV11-2 and TRBJ2-6; D uncertain. The CDR3 has 15 amino acids. V was shortened by 10 bases and J by 0 bases, with 13 bases between the two germline ends. Per the germline V gene, CDR1 is SGHAT and CDR2 is FQNNGV. The CDR3 here is CATSRSDSGANVLTF. The CDR3, as DNA: TGTGCCACCTCACGGTCGGACTCTGGGGCCAACGTCCTGACTTTC.

Many counts were recorded for this clonotype. This chain connects TRBV29-1 to TRBJ2-7; the D gene is possibly TRBD2 (5 bases). Trimming removed 4 bases at V and 1 base at J, with 8 bases between. Germline V lookup: CDR1 SQVTM, CDR2 ANQGSEA. CDR3 length: 12 amino acids. The CDR3 coding sequence is TGCAGCGTTGCCCTAGCTTCCTACGAGCAGTACTTC. Protein sequence: CSVALASYEQYF.

This clonotype has more than one count but fewer than ten. The chain carries TRBV4-2 and TRBJ1-5; a weak D match, TRBD1 (5 bases). From germline, CDR1 is LGHNA and CDR2 YNFKEQ. V was pared by 0 bases and J by 5 bases, with 14 bases between. The CDR3 runs to 16 residues. As DNA, the CDR3 is TGTGCCAGCAGCCAAGATATGGGGGACTCCCATCAGCCCCAGCATTTT. Its translation: CASSQDMGDSHQPQHF.

This clonotype occurred many times. The chain joins TRBV29-1 to TRBJ2-1; a weak D match, TRBD2 (5 bases). The CDR3 extends over 12 amino acids. Trimming pared 3 bases from V and 6 bases from J, leaving 9 bases between. Germline values: CDR1 SQVTM, CDR2 ANQGSEA. The DNA of the CDR3 is TGCAGCGTTGAGAGTGAGGGCAATGAGCAGTTCTTC. Its translation: CSVESEGNEQFF.

V is TRBV6-1 and J is TRBJ1-1, with D maybe TRBD1 (5 bases). This CDR3 region has 15 residues. V lost 7 bases, J lost 1 base, and 16 bases lay in between. From germline, CDR1 is MNHNS and CDR2 SASEGT. CDR3: CASKPPGGPNTEAFF. The DNA for the CDR3 is TGTGCCAGCAAGCCCCCGGGGGGACCGAACACTGAAGCTTTCTTT.

This clonotype was recorded a few times. The chain joins TRBV5-1 to TRBJ2-1; D gene unclear. This CDR3 has 14 residues. Germline V gene lookup returns CDR1 SGHRS and CDR2 YFSETQ. V was pared by 0 bases and J by 5 bases, with 9 bases between. CDR3 loop: CASSLVKGHNEQFF. The CDR3 DNA reads TGCGCCAGCAGCTTGGTAAAGGGCCACAATGAGCAGTTCTTC.

This clonotype was counted many times. The V call is TRBV10-3, the J call TRBJ2-1; weak D call: TRBD2 (6 bases). This CDR3 region has 15 residues. Deletions cut 4 bases from V and 1 base from J, with 11 bases between. CDR1 and CDR2 from the germline V gene are ENHRY and SYGVKD. CDR3 nucleotide sequence: TGTGCCATCAGTGGGGGGGTCGGATCCTACAATGAGCAGTTCTTC. It codes for CAISGGVGSYNEQFF.

The DNA for the CDR3 is TGTGCCATCAGTGAGCCACGCGGGGGAAAAGAGACCCAGTACTTC. Amino acid sequence: CAISEPRGGKETQYF. This rearrangement joins TRBV10-3 to TRBJ2-5; 7 bases are shared with TRBD2. Germline V gene data show CDR1 as ENHRY and CDR2 as SYGVKD. V lost 2 bases to trimming and J lost 3 bases; unmatched junction nucleotides: 6. The length of the CDR3 is 15 residues.

This clonotype occurred many times. This chain connects TRBV20-1 to TRBJ2-7; no definite D call. Germline V CDR1 and CDR2: DFQATT, SNEGSKA (reference sequence). V lost 6 bases and J 0 bases, leaving 12 bases between the germline ends. This CDR3 is built from 13 residues. The CDR3, as DNA: TGCAGTGCCGTGACACCGAACTCCTACGAGCAGTACTTC. It codes for CSAVTPNSYEQYF.

Here the CDR3 reads CASSTSSGANVLTF. CDR3 nucleotides: TGTGCCAGCAGCACCTCCTCTGGGGCCAACGTCCTGACTTTC. This sequence joins TRBV7-2 and TRBJ2-6; D unclear. In germline, CDR1 is SGHTA, CDR2 FQGNSA. The CDR3 runs to 14 residues. Trimming pared 5 bases from V and 0 bases from J, leaving 5 bases between.

CDR3 amino acids: CSVGGTPYNEQFF. The CDR3 DNA follows: TGCAGCGTTGGGGGGACCCCCTACAATGAGCAGTTCTTC. This sequence joins TRBV29-1 and TRBJ2-1; D is perhaps TRBD1 or TRBD2 (5 bases each). The CDR3 covers 13 residues. Per germline, CDR1 SQVTM and CDR2 ANQGSEA. V lost 4 bases, J lost 2 bases, and 9 bases lay in between.

The chain is built from TRBV24-1 and TRBJ2-6; 7 bases align to TRBD1. This CDR3 region has 20 residues. V lost 3 bases, J lost 0 bases, and 13 bases stayed unmatched. CDR1 is KGHDR, CDR2 SFDVKD, per germline. CDR3 nucleotide sequence: TGTGCCACCAGTGATACGACAGGACAGGTTGGCGTCTCTGGGGCCAACGTCCTGACTTTC. This translates into CATSDTTGQVGVSGANVLTF.

In this sample, this clonotype turned up many times. CDR3: CARHTGGPSQPQHF. CDR3 bases: TGTGCCAGACACACAGGGGGTCCAAGCCAGCCCCAGCATTTT. The chain is built from TRBV12-3 or TRBV12-4 and TRBJ1-5, with 8 nucleotides matching TRBD1. J gave up 7 bases and V 9 bases, and 11 bases lay outside the gene matches. There are 14 residues in the CDR3.

About this clonotype itself: A much more abundant neighbour one base away suggests this may be a read error. This rearrangement joins TRBV29-1 to TRBJ2-3; TRBD2 agrees at 7 bases. Germline V gene sequence: CDR1 SQVTM, CDR2 ANQGSEA. The V segment lost 2 bases and the J segment 2 bases; nucleotides outside the gene matches: 7. This CDR3 comprises 15 residues. CDR3 nucleotides: TGCAGCGTTGAAAGGGACGGGACTATCACAGATACGCAGTATTTT. This codes for CSVERDGTITDTQYF.

This clonotype was observed a few times. The J gene is TRBJ2-3, the V gene TRBV21-1; TRBD1 is taken as the D call from the table, unchecked against the DNA. TRBV21-1 is noted as a pseudogene. The CDR3 runs to 17 residues. The CDR3 region has the DNA TGTGCCAGCAGACGACTTCCCCAGGGGCCTAGCACAGATACGCAGTATTTT. The encoded protein is CASRRLPQGPSTDTQYF.

The V call is TRBV25-1, the J call TRBJ1-6, with D tentatively TRBD1 (6 bases). Germline CDR1 is MGHDK and CDR2 is SYGVNS. Between the trimmed V and J ends, which lost 1 base and 12 bases, there was a span of 16 bases. The CDR3 consists of 15 residues. The DNA for the CDR3 is TGTGCCAGCAGTGAATCACGAGGGGGAAGGGGACCCCTCCACTTT. It codes for CASSESRGGRGPLHF.

V is TRBV14 and J is TRBJ2-1, with D maybe TRBD1 (5 bases). Germline CDR1 and CDR2: SGHDN and FVKESK. The CDR3 loop spans 15 amino acids. V gave up 3 bases and J gave up 0 bases, with 9 bases separating them. The CDR3 DNA reads TGTGCCAGCAGCCACTACAGGAGCTCCTACAATGAGCAGTTCTTC. Translating gives CASSHYRSSYNEQFF.

This chain connects TRBV13 to TRBJ1-2; 7 nucleotides align to TRBD1. Unmatched junction bases numbered 4, after V lost 1 base and J lost 8 bases. CDR1 and CDR2 from the germline V gene are PRHDT and FYEKMQ (reference sequence). CDR3 length equals 13 residues. CDR3 residues: CASSLAQGEGYTF. CDR3 in DNA: TGTGCCAGCAGCTTAGCCCAGGGGGAGGGCTACACCTTC.

This clonotype was seen many times. J is TRBJ1-1 and V is TRBV20-1, with D unresolved. From germline, CDR1 is DFQATT and CDR2 SNEGSKA (reference sequence). This CDR3 is built from 10 residues. Deletions cut 5 bases from V and 4 bases from J, with 5 bases between. The CDR3 DNA follows: TGCAGTGCTTGGACCACTGAAGCTTTCTTT. It yields the protein CSAWTTEAFF.

J is TRBJ1-4 and V is TRBV5-1, with 7 bases lining up with TRBD1. There are 15 residues in the CDR3. In germline, CDR1 is SGHRS, CDR2 YFSETQ. V shed 4 bases and J 3 bases; nucleotides not matched to a gene: 6. The CDR3 loop reads CASSSTGQANEKLFF. The CDR3 DNA is TGCGCCAGCAGCAGCACCGGACAGGCTAATGAAAAACTGTTTTTT.

This clonotype was detected ten times or more. The genes are TRBV2 and TRBJ2-6; D uncertain. V was shortened by 1 base and J by 1 base, with 5 bases between the two germline ends. CDR1 SNHLY and CDR2 FYNNEI come from the germline V gene. This CDR3 comprises 15 residues. The CDR3 DNA sequence: TGTGCCAGCAGTGAAGTTAGATCTGGGGCCAACGTCCTGACTTTC. The encoded protein is CASSEVRSGANVLTF. Full variable domain (missing parts from reference TRBV2 and TRBJ2-6): EPEVTQTPSHQVTQMGQEVILRCVPISNHLYFYWYRQILGQKVEFLVSFYNNEISEKSEIFDDQFSVERPDGSNFTLKIRSTKLEDSAMYFCASSEVRSGANVLTFGAGSRLTVL.